This T cell receptor beta chain was sequenced in a study of regulatory and conventional T cells in RAG deficiency. Study-wide results and caveats: Treg unique TCR beta sequences were about 92-fold fewer in Omenn syndrome and CID/AS patients than controls. Omenn CD25-high CD127-low cells may be activated cells, not true Tregs. Patient subsets had shorter CDR3s; Omenn Treg-Tconv overlap exceeded 85%.

With respect to this clone: What it binds is unknown.

Regulatory T cells were sorted from blood as CD4+ CD25-high CD127-low cells. The CDR3 has 15 amino acids. V lost 4 bases to trimming and J lost 3 bases; unmatched junction nucleotides: 2. Germline CDR1 is MNHNS and CDR2 is SASEGT. Here immunoSEQ multiplex PCR was the method, and the copy in TCRdb shows in-frame clones only, minus some. The sample consists of under 30,000 clones, about 89% of them appearing once. These data also featured in a second study, about regulatory T cells. That paper adds: The PCR used 52 TRBV and 13 TRBJ primers. In patients, unique TRB V-J pairs were restricted and V/J usage skewed, especially in Tregs.

The gene calls are TRBV6-1 and TRBJ2-3; 12 nucleotides align to TRBD2. Sequenced sample: Tregs sorted from blood. This receptor was taken from a human donor in good health. Here the CDR3 DNA reads TGTGCCAGCAGTGTAGGACTAGCGGGGACAGATACGCAGTATTTT. Its translation: CASSVGLAGTDTQYF.